The source of this T cell receptor beta chain is a study of breast tumors, draining lymph nodes, adjacent tissues. Whole-study results and caveats: Compared with basal-like, luminal-like tumors shared significantly more repertoire with nontumor tissue. The lymph node origin of tumor T cells was framed as consistent with a hypothesis, not demonstrated. Most tumor T cells seemingly derive from lymph node, then expand in tumor. Compared with lymph nodes, tumors were less diverse; compared with nontumor tissue, more.

On this clonotype: The antigen remains unidentified.

Germline values: CDR1 SNHLY, CDR2 FYNNEI. The CDR3 totals 17 residues. Trimming removed 1 base at V and 8 bases at J, with 18 bases between. TCRdb re-analysed the multiplex PCR reads in MiXCR, keeping a single row per CDR3 protein. The sample holds more than 20,000 distinct CDR3 sequences; roughly 20% are singletons and the top ten take 13%. The chain is built from TRBV2 and TRBJ1-6; D is uncertain. The specimen sequenced was breast tumor tissue. The TCR sequence derives from a female donor with breast cancer. Some clones in this sample may be carry-over from other donors' samples. The CDR3 here is CASSEEKGRNSYSPLHF. DNA of the CDR3: TGTGCCAGCAGTGAAGAGAAAGGACGAAACAGTTATTCACCCCTCCACTTT.